Sequencing of this T cell receptor beta chain was carried out in a study of T-cell memory formation after mild COVID-19. Study summary: TCR clusters were largely donor specific.

TCRalpha and TCRbeta libraries used 5'RACE with constant-segment primers and UMIs. TCRdb independently ran MiXCR on the 5' RACE reads; one entry per CDR3 protein. Here the sample spans around 160,000 distinct CDR3 sequences, roughly 11% being singletons. This clonotype was counted ten times or more. Its matching antigen is unknown. The V gene's germline CDR1 is SGHRS and CDR2 YFSETQ. The CDR3 extends over 14 amino acids. Trimming stripped 0 bases from V and 3 bases from J, with 7 bases between. Findings of the study overall: Proof of SARS-CoV-2 specificity was absent for the second-wave clones that crested on day 37. Memory cells collected pre-infection included some clones that later responded, suggesting cross-reactive memory joined.

What was sequenced was PBMCs or a T cell subset sorted from them (not recorded which). The chain employs TRBV5-1 and TRBJ2-1; no clear D gene. The receptor was derived from a young man who had mild COVID-19 (a few samples of this study predate the infection). Cell type and time point are not known. The CDR3 loop is CASSLAVDYNEQFF. The CDR3 DNA is TGCGCCAGCAGCTTGGCCGTTGACTACAATGAGCAGTTCTTC.